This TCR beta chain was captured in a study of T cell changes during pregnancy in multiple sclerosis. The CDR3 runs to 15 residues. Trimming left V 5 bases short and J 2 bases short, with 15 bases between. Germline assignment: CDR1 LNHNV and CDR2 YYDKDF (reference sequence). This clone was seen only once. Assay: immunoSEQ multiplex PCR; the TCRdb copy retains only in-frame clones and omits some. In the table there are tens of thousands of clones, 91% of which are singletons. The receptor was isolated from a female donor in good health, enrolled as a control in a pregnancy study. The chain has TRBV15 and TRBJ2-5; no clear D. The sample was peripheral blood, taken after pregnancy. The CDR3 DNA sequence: TGTGCCACCAGCTCCTACTTAATAGTGCAAGAGACCCAGTACTTC. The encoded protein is CATSSYLIVQETQYF.